Each of the 20 T cell receptor beta chains below was sequenced from the same sample in a study of spatial heterogeneity in lung cancer (dated by TCRdb to the late 2010s). The paper as a whole reports these results and caveats: The tumor nonsynonymous mutation count correlated with the number of expanded alpha and beta TCRs within the tumor.

Reading the label with the study, this specimen's time point is: sample taken at primary tumor resection. Which antigens these TCRs recognize remains unknown. Libraries came from 5' RACE. The sequencing machine was a NextSeq 500. TCRdb took the public reads, trimmed them with fastp at Q25, ran MiXCR for clone calling and kept in-frame beta chains. All rows with the same CDR3 protein become a single entry with the most common DNA and genes. Recorded for this sample are under 20,000 distinct CDR3 sequences; 8.5% to 10% of them occurred a single time. Jointly, the top ten make up about 20% of the sample. The sequencing here drew on lung tumor tissue, taken at surgery. The receptors were sampled from a female donor with early-stage non-small cell lung cancer.

In the case of this clonotype: This beta chain is an off-target read within a library intended for alpha chains, so its frequency means little. This sequence joins TRBV7-9 and TRBJ1-2, with D possibly matching TRBD1 (5 bases). Trimming cost V 1 base and J 2 bases, with 8 bases left between them. Germline V gives CDR1 SEHNR, CDR2 FQNEAQ (reference sequence). The CDR3 extends over 14 amino acids. The CDR3 here is CASSLGGDNYGYTF. The CDR3 DNA sequence: TGTGCCAGCAGCTTAGGCGGGGACAACTATGGCTACACCTTC.

This clonotype has at least ten counts. The library was designed around alpha chains, so this beta chain is a stray read whose abundance carries little weight. The chain recombines TRBV9 with TRBJ2-5; TRBD2 is a possible D gene (7 bases). The CDR3 has 15 residues. V shed 3 bases and J shed 2 bases, with 14 bases lying between them. Germline-derived CDR1 and CDR2 are SGDLS and YYNGEE. The chain's CDR3 is CASSAPGGRQETQYF. CDR3 sequence (DNA): TGTGCCAGCAGCGCCCCCGGGGGGCGGCAAGAGACCCAGTACTTC. The full variable domain, completed using reference TRBV9 and TRBJ2-5, is DSGVTQTPKHLITATGQRVTLRCSPRSGDLSVYWYQQSLDQGLQFLIQYYNGEERAKGNILERFSAQQFPDLHSELNLSSLELGDSALYFCASSAPGGRQETQYFGPGTRLLVL.

This clonotype was counted at least ten times. Since the library was made to target alpha chains, this beta chain is a stray read and its abundance is not meaningful. The chain recombines TRBV28 with TRBJ2-5; 8 bases align to TRBD1. Germline V gene sequence: CDR1 MDHEN, CDR2 SYDVKM. The CDR3 covers 14 residues. Trimming cost V 5 bases and J 5 bases; bases outside gene matches: 7. The CDR3 DNA reads TGTGCCAGCAGTCCGCGACAGGGGACGGAGACCCAGTACTTC. Encoded protein: CASSPRQGTETQYF.

With regard to this clonotype: A library made for alpha chains picked up this beta chain off target, so its size means little. The chain employs TRBV10-3 and TRBJ1-2; perhaps TRBD1 as D (5 bases). CDR3 length: 16 amino acids. In germline, CDR1 is ENHRY, CDR2 SYGVKD. V was trimmed by 3 bases and J by 4 bases, leaving 18 bases between them. As DNA, the CDR3 is TGTGCCATCAGTGAAGGGACTCAAGGGCGAAGCTATGGCTACACCTTC. Translation: CAISEGTQGRSYGYTF.

This clonotype showed up many times. A library made for alpha chains picked up this beta chain off target, so its size means little. V and J are TRBV7-2 and TRBJ2-1, with a weak D call TRBD2 (5 bases). The CDR3 consists of 15 residues. The V gene lost 0 bases and the J gene lost 4 bases, with 10 bases spanning the gap. Germline CDR1 and CDR2: SGHTA and FQGNSA. The CDR3 nucleotides are TGTGCCAGCAGCTTAGCGCACGGGGTTTACAATGAGCAGTTCTTC. This gives the protein CASSLAHGVYNEQFF.

This clonotype was seen a handful of times. This beta chain was picked up by a library intended for alpha chains and is off target, so its count carries little meaning. This chain links TRBV5-6 with TRBJ1-2; weak D call: TRBD1 (5 bases). This CDR3 region has 14 residues. The germline CDR1 and CDR2 sequences are SGHDT and YYEEEE. V was trimmed by 4 bases and J by 3 bases, leaving 13 bases between them. CDR3 amino acids: CASSPWGSYYGYTF. The CDR3 nucleotides are TGTGCCAGCAGCCCTTGGGGGTCGTACTATGGCTACACCTTC.

In this sample, this clonotype is medium-sized. In a library made to pick up alpha chains, this beta chain is a stray read with a size that means little. CDR3 bases: TGTGCCAGCAGCCCCCCTCTGGGGCAGGGTGAAGCTTTCTTT. It encodes CASSPPLGQGEAFF. The chain combines TRBV6-6 with TRBJ1-1; weak D call: TRBD1 (5 bases). Trimming removed 6 bases at V and 7 bases at J, with 18 bases between. The CDR3 consists of 14 residues. Germline CDR1 MNHNY, CDR2 SVGAGI (reference sequence).

This clonotype was recorded at least ten times. This beta chain represents an off-target read in a library built for alpha chains; its size is of limited meaning. V and J are TRBV12-3 or TRBV12-4 and TRBJ1-4; unclear D gene. The CDR3 extends over 20 amino acids. Trimming shortened V by 2 bases and J by 0 bases, and 22 bases separated the two germline ends. The CDR3 loop is CASSLRRQANKLATNEKLFF. CDR3 nucleotides: TGTGCCAGCAGTTTACGACGCCAGGCTAACAAGTTGGCAACTAATGAAAAACTGTTTTTT.

On this clonotype itself: In a library made to pick up alpha chains, this beta chain is a stray read with a size that means little. This chain joins TRBV19 and TRBJ2-3, with TRBD1 identical over 8 bases. CDR3 length equals 14 residues. Germline V CDR1 and CDR2: LNHDA, SQIVND (reference sequence). The junction had 7 bases not matched to a gene; V was cut back by 5 bases and J by 6 bases. The CDR3 here is CASSGDRGVDTQYF. Written as DNA, the CDR3 is TGTGCCAGTAGTGGAGACAGGGGAGTGGATACGCAGTATTTT.

Note on this clonotype: Since it is a stray read in a library aimed at alpha chains, this beta chain has a size that is not meaningful. J is TRBJ2-7 and V is TRBV6-2 or TRBV6-3, with TRBD2 identical over 9 bases. This CDR3 has 15 amino acids. The germline gives CDR1 MNHEY, CDR2 SVGEGT. After removal of 5 bases from V and 2 bases from J, the junction contained 7 bases not matched to a gene. In DNA, the CDR3 is TGTGCCAGCAGTCTAAGCGGGGGGAAGCCCTACGAGCAGTACTTC. Protein product: CASSLSGGKPYEQYF.

Notes on this clonotype: In a library made to pick up alpha chains, this beta chain is a stray read with a size that means little. The gene calls are TRBV20-1 and TRBJ1-1, with D perhaps TRBD1 (6 bases). Trimming pared 8 bases from V and 1 base from J, leaving 17 bases between. Germline V gene lookup returns CDR1 DFQATT and CDR2 SNEGSKA (reference sequence). CDR3 length: 14 amino acids. Here the CDR3 DNA reads TGCAGTCAACCAGGGGCCGCCGGGAACACTGAAGCTTTCTTT. As protein: CSQPGAAGNTEAFF.

This clonotype was seen a few times. For a library built for alpha chains, this beta chain is a stray read; little rests on its size. The chain carries TRBV7-2 and TRBJ1-4, with D uncertain. Germline V CDR1 and CDR2: SGHTA, FQGNSA. The ends were cut back, 5 bases at V and 7 bases at J, with 11 bases in the middle. This CDR3 contains 13 residues. CDR3 nucleotide sequence: TGTGCCAGCAGCCCTCGACGGACTGAAAAACTGTTTTTT. Its translation: CASSPRRTEKLFF.

Ten or more counts support this clonotype. This beta chain came through as a stray read in a library set up for alpha chains, and its size says little. The chain carries TRBV14 and TRBJ2-7, with a possible D match to TRBD1 (5 bases). Germline V gives CDR1 SGHDN, CDR2 FVKESK. This CDR3 spans 16 amino acids. V shed 4 bases and J shed 6 bases, with 22 bases lying between them. CDR3 coding DNA: TGTGCCAGCAGCCCACGGCAGGGTAGGGGATTACTCGAGCAGTACTTC. Amino acids: CASSPRQGRGLLEQYF.

This clonotype was detected only a few times. A library prepared for alpha chains yielded this beta chain as an off-target read; its size is of little meaning. The rearrangement links TRBV7-9 to TRBJ2-5, with 9 bases that match TRBD1. The CDR3 consists of 15 residues. Per the germline V gene, CDR1 is SEHNR and CDR2 is FQNEAQ (reference sequence). Losses at the gene ends were 3 bases for V and 3 bases for J; bases not matched to a gene: 5. DNA of the CDR3: TGTGCCAGCAGCTTCACGACAGGGGGGGAAGAGACCCAGTACTTC. This sequence encodes CASSFTTGGEETQYF. Full variable domain (remainder filled in from reference TRBV7-9 and TRBJ2-5): DTGVSQNPRHKITKRGQNVTFRCDPISEHNRLYWYRQTLGQGPEFLTYFQNEAQLEKSRLLSDRFSAERPKGSFSTLEIQRTEQGDSAMYLCASSFTTGGEETQYFGPGTRLLVL.

A note on this clonotype: Found in a library prepared for alpha chains, this beta chain is an off-target read, and its abundance has little meaning. The rearrangement uses TRBV28 and TRBJ1-6; D call uncertain. The V end was cut by 0 bases, the J end by 9 bases, with 12 bases between. This CDR3 comprises 15 residues. CDR1 and CDR2 (germline): MDHEN, SYDVKM. CDR3 residues: CASSLWGVEGSPLHF. CDR3 DNA: TGTGCCAGCAGTTTATGGGGCGTGGAGGGTTCACCCCTCCACTTT.

In its sample, this clonotype was seen many times. With the library built for alpha chains, this beta chain is off target and its frequency is not meaningful. The chain has TRBV28 and TRBJ2-7; TRBD1 matches at 8 bases. Trimming removed 4 bases from V and 3 bases from J; junction bases left unmatched: 8. The CDR3 runs to 15 residues. CDR1 is MDHEN and CDR2 is SYDVKM in the germline V gene. The CDR3 protein is CASSYQGARNYEQYF. The CDR3 DNA sequence: TGTGCCAGCAGTTACCAGGGGGCGCGGAACTACGAGCAGTACTTC.

Remarks on this clonotype: This beta chain turned up in a library designed for alpha chains; as an off-target read, its abundance says little. The chain links TRBV3-1 to TRBJ2-1, with D maybe TRBD2 (6 bases). The V end lost 0 bases, the J end lost 1 base, and 19 bases lay between the germline ends. Germline CDR1 and CDR2: LGHDT and YNNKEL (reference sequence). The CDR3 totals 19 residues. This chain's CDR3 is CASSQDVVGTRRSYNEQFF. As DNA, the CDR3 is TGTGCCAGCAGCCAAGATGTCGTAGGGACTCGCAGATCCTACAATGAGCAGTTCTTC.

Comments on this clonotype: This beta chain is a stray read from a library made for alpha chains; its abundance is not meaningful. V is TRBV7-2 and J is TRBJ1-6; D remains unclear. The CDR3 consists of 13 residues. Trimming left V 6 bases short and J 9 bases short, with 12 bases between. Germline-derived CDR1 and CDR2 are SGHTA and FQGNSA. CDR3 in DNA: TGTGCCAGCAGATGGGATAGGAGTTCACCCCTCCACTTT. Translation: CASRWDRSSPLHF.

As for this clonotype: Since it is a stray read in a library aimed at alpha chains, this beta chain has a size that is not meaningful. V usage is TRBV6-1 and J usage is TRBJ1-2; perhaps TRBD1 as D (5 bases). Trimming left V 1 base short and J 11 bases short, with 17 bases between. The CDR3 contains 14 residues. CDR1 is MNHNS and CDR2 is SASEGT in the germline V gene. CDR3 sequence (DNA): TGTGCCAGCAGTGAAGGGACACGCTCCTATCGGTACACCTTC. It codes for CASSEGTRSYRYTF.

Turning to this clonotype: This beta chain slipped into a library made for alpha chains as a stray read, so its size is not meaningful. The chain joins TRBV20-1 to TRBJ1-1; D remains unclear. The CDR3 extends over 12 amino acids. The V gene lost 2 bases and the J gene lost 4 bases, with 8 bases spanning the gap. Germline values: CDR1 DFQATT, CDR2 SNEGSKA (reference sequence). CDR3 protein: CSARLKITEAFF. The CDR3 DNA follows: TGCAGTGCTAGACTAAAAATCACTGAAGCTTTCTTT.